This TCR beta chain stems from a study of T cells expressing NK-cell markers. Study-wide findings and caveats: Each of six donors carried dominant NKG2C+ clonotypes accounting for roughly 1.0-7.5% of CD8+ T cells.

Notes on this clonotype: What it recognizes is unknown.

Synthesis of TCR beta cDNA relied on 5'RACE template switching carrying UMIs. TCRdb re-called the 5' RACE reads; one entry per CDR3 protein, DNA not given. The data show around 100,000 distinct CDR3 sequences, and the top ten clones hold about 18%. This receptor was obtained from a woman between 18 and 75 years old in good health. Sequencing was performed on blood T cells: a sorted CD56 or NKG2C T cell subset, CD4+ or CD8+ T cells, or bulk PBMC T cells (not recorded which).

The CDR3 reads CASSFGAVTYEQYF. The chain couples TRBV5-6 to TRBJ2-7. CDR1 and CDR2 (germline): SGHDT, YYEEEE. CDR3 length: 14 amino acids.